Here is one TCR beta chain with its context. Its target is not known. These data belong to a study of T cell responses to AZD1222 COVID-19 vaccine. Study observations and caveats: Of the AZD1222 recipients, only 5 or 6 were seropositive at baseline. A mostly white British donor set with more females was recruited, and clonal diversity was possibly underestimated.

Sequencing used immunoSEQ multiplex PCR; TCRdb keeps in-frame clones, though not all of them. The sample has around 130,000 clones; approximately 85% are singletons. Trimming pared 0 bases from V and 0 bases from J, leaving 3 bases between. The CDR3 loop spans 14 amino acids. The germline gives CDR1 MNHEY, CDR2 SVGAGI. Pooled samples include second doses given at about 4 or 12 weeks. The TCR was taken from an adult who received the AZD1222 COVID-19 vaccine. The sample in question was peripheral blood, obtained 28 days after the second AZD1222 dose. The chain combines TRBV6-5 with TRBJ2-1; D is undetermined. The CDR3 protein is CASSYSVSYNEQFF. The CDR3 DNA is TGTGCCAGCAGTTACTCGGTCTCCTACAATGAGCAGTTCTTC.